What follows describes a single TCR beta chain. This clonotype was observed a handful of times. The clone's antigen remains unknown. It has no much larger one-base neighbor in the sample; base qualities were not kept. After removal of 3 bases from V and 0 bases from J, the junction retains 11 bases not matched to a gene. Including cysteine and phenylalanine, the CDR3 has 17 amino acids. CDR3 DNA is the only sequence kept; it has 51 bases, read in frame from the first base. In the germline V gene (reference sequence), CDR1 corresponds to SGHNT and CDR2 to YYREEE. TCR cDNA was made using 5'RACE template switching, a step that added a universal primer site and unique molecular identifiers. cDNA synthesis was primed from both the TCR alpha and TCR beta constant segments. Library amplification used two PCR steps, and the second PCR step added sample barcodes and sequencing adapters. Sequencing of the libraries was done on either Illumina HiSeq 2500 (2x100 bp) or NovaSeq (2x150 bp). In the source study's methods: Reads were demultiplexed and collapsed into UMI consensus sequences with MIGEC, and V(D)J alignment was performed with MiXCR. Vaccine-responding clonotypes were identified with edgeR using replicate PBMC samples, with FDR below 0.01 and a log2 fold change above 5 up to day 15 being required. Each bulk clonotype received a CD4 or CD8 identity based on whether the sequenced CD4 or CD8 repertoire contained that clonotype at higher abundance. The raw public data were reprocessed by TCRdb itself: fastp quality trimming at Q25, MiXCR clonotype calling, in-frame beta chains only. One record per CDR3 amino acid sequence lists the most common genes and DNA. V and J calls and clone size were set by TCRdb, not the authors. Recorded for this sample are about 510,000 distinct CDR3 sequences; 21% of them occurred a single time. Of the sample, less than 20% falls within the top ten clones.

The treatment or condition label corresponds to: live attenuated yellow fever vaccine strain. Two biological replicates of bulk PBMCs were collected at each blood-draw timepoint. PBMCs were isolated from peripheral blood using a standard Ficoll-Paque protocol. RNA was extracted with TriZol from bulk PBMCs, CD4 and CD8 fractions, and dextramer-positive and dextramer-negative fractions. This sample is part of a study of T cells after yellow fever vaccination (dated by TCRdb to about 2019). About the investigation overall: The SMART-Seq v4 Ultra Low Input RNA kit was used to prepare libraries from fractions with low cell numbers. Blood samples were taken at several timepoints before and after primary and secondary immunization, and bulk PBMC replicates and cell subsets were isolated. To track T-cell clones before and after primary and booster YFV17D yellow fever vaccination, bulk TCR alpha and beta repertoires were sequenced longitudinally. Two healthy male donors made up the cohort, one aged 18 to 30 years and the other aged 30 to 40 years.

The paper's findings and limits, for the study overall: Most clones expanded after primary vaccination were re-detected after the booster (about 96% of CD4 and approximately 85% of CD8), suggesting broad memory maintenance. A small fraction of clonotypes appeared in both the CD4 and CD8 compartments, likely as a result of convergent recombination. The secondary T-cell response was found to be weaker but faster than the primary response, with a peak reached on day 5 rather than on day 15. Because only two donors were included in the study, the extent to which the findings can be generalized is limited. FACS-sorted repertoires could contain abundant contaminating clonotypes from the bulk population, so computational filtering was required.

This sequence was found in a man aged 18 to 30 who received the YFV17D yellow fever vaccine. Recombination linked TRBV5-4 to TRBJ1-1; the junction holds 7 bases that match TRBD1. Sequencing used PBMCs, obtained approximately 20 days after the first yellow fever vaccination. The DNA sequence reads TGTGCCAGCAGCTCCGGGACAGCTAGATCCATGAACACTGAAGCTTTCTTT. Its protein is CASSSGTARSMNTEAFF. Supplemented by the reference TRBV5-4 and TRBJ1-1 proteins around the CDR3, the complete variable domain is ETGVTQSPTHLIKTRGQQVTLRCSSQSGHNTVSWYQQALGQGPQFIFQYYREEENGRGNFPPRFSGLQFPNYSSELNVNALELDDSALYLCASSSGTARSMNTEAFFGQGTRLTVV.